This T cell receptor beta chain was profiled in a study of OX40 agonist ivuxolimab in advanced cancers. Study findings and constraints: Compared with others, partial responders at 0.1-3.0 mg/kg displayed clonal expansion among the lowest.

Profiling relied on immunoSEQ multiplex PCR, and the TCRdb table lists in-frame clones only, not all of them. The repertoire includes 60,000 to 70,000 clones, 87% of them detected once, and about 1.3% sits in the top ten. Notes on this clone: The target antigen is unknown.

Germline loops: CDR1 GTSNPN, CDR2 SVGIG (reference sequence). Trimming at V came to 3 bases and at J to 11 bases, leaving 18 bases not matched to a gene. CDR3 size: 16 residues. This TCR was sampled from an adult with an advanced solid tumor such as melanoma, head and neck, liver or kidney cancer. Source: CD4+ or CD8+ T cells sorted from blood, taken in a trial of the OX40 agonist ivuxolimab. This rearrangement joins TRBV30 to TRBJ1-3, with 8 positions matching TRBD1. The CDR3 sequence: CAWSPNRPGTGRSIYF. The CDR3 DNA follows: TGTGCCTGGAGCCCGAACCGCCCCGGGACAGGAAGGTCCATATATTTT.